The 17 T cell receptor beta chains below come from one sample, sequenced in a study of blood T cell repertoires in COVID-19. Profiled with immunoSEQ multiplex PCR; TCRdb holds only in-frame clones, not every one. The sample lists 150,000 to 200,000 clones; about 82% were seen once. Sequencing input: peripheral blood. All receptors derive from a woman aged 25 to 39 with acute or convalescent COVID-19.

V and J are TRBV7-9 and TRBJ1-2, with D possibly matching TRBD1 (5 bases). The CDR3 has 14 residues. Germline CDR1 is SEHNR and CDR2 is FQNEAQ (reference sequence). Trimming removed 6 bases at V and 6 bases at J, with 17 bases between. The CDR3 bases are TGTGCCAGCAGTTCCCCCGGACGGGGGAATGGCTACACCTTC. The encoded protein is CASSSPGRGNGYTF.

The J gene is TRBJ2-7, the V gene TRBV11-3, with TRBD1 identical over 8 bases. Germline assignment: CDR1 SGHNT and CDR2 YENEEA. The CDR3 sequence is 13 residues long. V shed 2 bases, J shed 4 bases, and the junction held 1 base outside the gene matches. This chain's CDR3 is CASSLRTGYEQYF. Here the CDR3 DNA reads TGTGCCAGCAGCTTAAGGACAGGGTACGAGCAGTACTTC.

The chain employs TRBV28 and TRBJ2-1, with 11 positions matching TRBD2. Looked up from germline, CDR1 is MDHEN and CDR2 is SYDVKM. The CDR3 has 16 amino acids. After removal of 6 bases from V and 3 bases from J, the junction contained 7 bases not matched to a gene. DNA for the CDR3: TGTGCCAGCAGCCCCACCCTAGCGGGAGGCTACAATGAGCAGTTCTTC. Translated, it gives CASSPTLAGGYNEQFF.

This clone was picked up a small number of times. This chain uses TRBV2 with TRBJ2-6, with D possibly TRBD1 on 5 matching bases. V was trimmed by 2 bases and J by 2 bases, leaving 7 bases between them. Germline loops: CDR1 SNHLY, CDR2 FYNNEI. The CDR3 is 15 residues long. CDR3 nucleotides: TGTGCCAGCAGTGAAACCAGGGCTGGGGCCAACGTCCTGACTTTC. Translated: CASSETRAGANVLTF.

DNA of the CDR3: TGTGCCAGCAGCTTGCAGATCTCCTACGAGCAGTACTTC. Its protein product is CASSLQISYEQYF. The rearrangement links TRBV7-9 to TRBJ2-7, with no clear D. CDR3 size: 13 residues. CDR1 is SEHNR, CDR2 FQNEAQ, per germline (reference sequence). Trimming left V 3 bases short and J 0 bases short, with 6 bases between.

The chain has TRBV20-1 and TRBJ2-1; weak D call: TRBD2 (6 bases). Germline-derived CDR1 and CDR2 are DFQATT and SNEGSKA (reference sequence). Between the trimmed V and J ends, which lost 3 bases and 7 bases, there was a span of 16 bases. The CDR3 is 14 residues long. The CDR3: CSASEMGGVNEQFF. CDR3 nucleotide sequence: TGCAGTGCTAGTGAGATGGGGGGTGTAAATGAGCAGTTCTTC.

There are a few counts of this clone. The gene calls are TRBV30 and TRBJ2-7, with D possibly matching TRBD2 (7 bases). Germline-derived CDR1 and CDR2 are GTSNPN and SVGIG (reference sequence). This CDR3 comprises 14 residues. The ends were cut back, 0 bases at V and 3 bases at J, with 12 bases in the middle. The CDR3 sequence is CAWSVGGGLYEQYF. The CDR3 DNA reads as TGTGCCTGGAGTGTAGGGGGAGGGCTCTACGAGCAGTACTTC.

The V and J genes are TRBV29-1 and TRBJ2-7, with 12 nucleotides matching TRBD2. This CDR3 region has 14 residues. The V gene's germline CDR1 is SQVTM and CDR2 ANQGSEA. J gave up 0 bases and V 6 bases, and 3 bases lay outside the gene matches. The CDR3 region is CSVETSGSSYEQYF. CDR3 nucleotides: TGCAGCGTGGAGACTAGCGGGAGCTCCTACGAGCAGTACTTC.

The rearrangement uses TRBV13 and TRBJ1-1, with a possible D match to TRBD1 (6 bases). Germline loops: CDR1 PRHDT, CDR2 FYEKMQ (reference sequence). The V end was cut by 4 bases, the J end by 7 bases, with 16 bases between. This CDR3 is built from 14 residues. This CDR3 reads CASSSGHGVDEAFF. The CDR3 coding sequence is TGTGCCAGCAGCTCGGGACACGGAGTTGATGAAGCTTTCTTT.

The gene calls are TRBV5-6 and TRBJ1-6; D gene unclear. Trimming left V 2 bases short and J 6 bases short, with 12 bases between. The CDR3 has 15 amino acids. Germline CDR1 and CDR2: SGHDT and YYEEEE. The CDR3 DNA follows: TGTGCCAGCAGCTTCGGAGGCCCTACTAATTCACCCCTCCACTTT. Amino acid sequence: CASSFGGPTNSPLHF.

The J gene is TRBJ2-3, the V gene TRBV27, with 11 bases identical to TRBD2. The V segment lost 5 bases and the J segment 3 bases; nucleotides outside the gene matches: 7. CDR1 and CDR2 (germline): MNHEY, SMNVEV (reference sequence). CDR3 length: 16 amino acids. For the CDR3, the DNA is TGTGCCAGCAGTCCAACAACTAGCGGGAGAACAGATACGCAGTATTTT. It yields the protein CASSPTTSGRTDTQYF.

This clone appeared once. At one boundary the junction diverges from the germline segment, which might be a read error. J is TRBJ2-5 and V is TRBV9; TRBD2 matches 7 bases. From germline, CDR1 is SGDLS and CDR2 YYNGEE. The CDR3 loop spans 13 amino acids. The CDR3 DNA reads TGTGCCAGCAGCCCGACGGGGCGGGAGAGGTCGAACTTC. Protein sequence: CASSPTGRERSNF.

V and J are TRBV10-3 and TRBJ2-7, with 12 positions matching TRBD2. The length of the CDR3 is 15 residues. The trim removed 2 bases at V and 2 bases at J, leaving 1 base unmatched. Germline V gives CDR1 ENHRY, CDR2 SYGVKD. CDR3 amino acids: CAISEGLAGTYEQYF. The CDR3 nucleotides are TGTGCCATCAGTGAGGGACTAGCGGGGACCTACGAGCAGTACTTC.

The V call is TRBV28, the J call TRBJ1-5; TRBD1 might be the D (6 bases). V lost 6 bases to trimming and J lost 2 bases, with 26 bases between them. This CDR3 comprises 19 residues. Germline lookup yields CDR1 MDHEN and CDR2 SYDVKM. The CDR3 DNA follows: TGTGCCAGCAGCCATGGGGGGGCAGGTATTGGCTTAGGCAATCAGCCCCAGCATTTT. Translating it yields CASSHGGAGIGLGNQPQHF.

The chain joins TRBV6-2 or TRBV6-3 to TRBJ1-5, with 7 bases identical to TRBD1. CDR1 and CDR2 from the germline V gene are MNHEY and SVGEGT. The V gene end was trimmed by 2 bases and the J gene end by 3 bases; junction bases not matched to a gene: 13. The CDR3 has 18 residues. The DNA of the CDR3 is TGTGCCAGCAGTTACCGAAACCTTAGGGACAGAGTCAATCAGCCCCAGCATTTT. The encoded protein is CASSYRNLRDRVNQPQHF.

The V gene is TRBV7-9, the J gene TRBJ2-2; D call uncertain. From germline, CDR1 is SEHNR and CDR2 FQNEAQ (reference sequence). This CDR3 is built from 14 residues. Trimming pared 4 bases from V and 4 bases from J, leaving 10 bases between. The CDR3 nucleotides read TGTGCCAGCAGCTCCAGTCCTAGCACCGGGGAGCTGTTTTTT. Its protein product is CASSSSPSTGELFF.

The rearrangement joins TRBV5-1 to TRBJ2-2, with a possible D match to TRBD2 (6 bases). Trimming removed 2 bases from V and 0 bases from J, with 14 bases in between. From germline, CDR1 is SGHRS and CDR2 YFSETQ. The CDR3 is made up of 17 amino acids. CDR3 bases: TGCGCCAGCAGCTTCCGAGGGCGGGGCACGAACACCGGGGAGCTGTTTTTT. The encoded protein is CASSFRGRGTNTGELFF.